This is a list of T cell receptor beta chains from one sample in a study of T cells in tuberculosis. This table comes from immunoSEQ multiplex PCR, and its TCRdb copy is limited to in-frame clones, with some not included. The sample includes roughly 30,000 clones, roughly 86% of them seen just once. Sequenced material: PBMCs, taken at tuberculosis diagnosis. The receptors derive from an adult with tuberculosis. CDR3s include the opening cysteine and the closing phenylalanine or tryptophan. A D gene is named only where the DNA matches it firmly. Clone size is not always given. Where it is, it says once, few, many or a class for expanded clones.

size,J,D,V,CDR3,DNA
.,TRBJ2-1,TRBD2,TRBV28,CASSFPGTSGKRGEQFF,TGTGCCAGCAGTTTTCCCGGGACTAGCGGGAAGAGGGGTGAGCAGTTCTTC
.,TRBJ1-2,.,TRBV19,CASSFPSIANYGYTF,TGTGCCAGTAGTTTTCCATCGATAGCTAACTATGGCTACACCTTC
.,TRBJ1-1,.,TRBV28,CASSQRVGEAFF,TGTGCCAGCAGCCAGAGGGTTGGTGAAGCTTTCTTT
.,TRBJ2-7,.,TRBV6-5,CASSIEARGYEQYF,TGTGCCAGCAGTATTGAGGCCAGGGGATACGAGCAGTACTTC
.,TRBJ2-5,TRBD1,TRBV28,CASSPLGQISETQYF,TGTGCCAGCAGTCCGCTGGGACAGATTTCGGAGACCCAGTACTTC
.,TRBJ2-3,TRBD2,TRBV30,CAWSVGLLAGEGSPQYF,TGTGCCTGGAGTGTGGGTTTACTAGCGGGAGAGGGAAGTCCGCAGTATTTT
.,TRBJ1-3,TRBD1,TRBV19,CASSMGQGSSGNTIYF,TGTGCCAGTAGTATGGGACAGGGGTCTTCTGGAAACACCATATATTTT
once,TRBJ2-7,TRBD2,TRBV5-1,CASSFLAGVDYEQYF,TGCGCCAGCAGCTTCCTAGCGGGAGTTGACTACGAGCAGTACTTC
.,TRBJ1-1,.,TRBV7-3,CASSLVANTEAFF,TGTGCCAGCAGCTTAGTAGCGAACACTGAAGCTTTCTTT
few,TRBJ2-3,TRBD2,TRBV5-1,CASRAASSGSTDTQYF,TGCGCCAGCAGGGCGGCGTCTAGCGGGAGCACAGATACGCAGTATTTT
.,TRBJ1-1,.,TRBV19,CASSIGGRLNTEAFF,TGTGCCAGTAGTATAGGGGGCCGCCTGAACACTGAAGCTTTCTTT
.,TRBJ2-7,.,TRBV5-8,CASSLFGSPEQYF,TGTGCCAGCAGCTTGTTCGGGAGTCCCGAGCAGTACTTC
.,TRBJ2-1,TRBD2,TRBV7-3,CASSLIGGSGTQSSYNEQFF,TGTGCCAGCAGCTTAATCGGTGGTAGCGGGACCCAAAGCTCCTACAATGAGCAGTTCTTC
.,TRBJ2-7,.,TRBV7-8,CASSLVGNSYEQYF,TGTGCCAGCAGCTTAGTGGGCAACTCCTACGAGCAGTACTTC
once,TRBJ2-1,.,TRBV28,CASSLRGSGYNEQFF,TGTGCCAGCAGTTTGAGAGGGAGCGGCTACAATGAGCAGTTCTTC
.,TRBJ1-1,.,TRBV4-2,CASSQEARNTEAFF,TGTGCCAGCAGCCAAGAGGCCAGAAACACTGAAGCTTTCTTT
.,TRBJ2-1,.,TRBV6-1,CASSEQGFYNEQFF,TGTGCCAGCAGTGAACAGGGGTTCTACAATGAGCAGTTCTTC
.,TRBJ2-3,TRBD1,TRBV15,CATSSPGTGTTDTQYF,TGTGCCACCAGCAGCCCCGGGACAGGGACCACAGATACGCAGTATTTT
once,TRBJ2-1,TRBD2,TRBV5-1,CASSLNPPGRDLREQFF,TGCGCCAGCAGCTTGAATCCCCCCGGGAGGGACCTCAGGGAGCAGTTCTTC
medium-sized,TRBJ2-1,TRBD2,TRBV7-8,CASSPSGEQFF,TGTGCCAGCAGCCCTAGCGGAGAGCAGTTCTTC
.,TRBJ2-4,.,TRBV6-1,CASSEARRDGFKNIQYF,TGTGCCAGCAGTGAAGCCCGGCGGGACGGTTTCAAAAACATTCAGTACTTC
.,TRBJ1-5,.,TRBV6-1,CASSGSAAAGLLNQPQHF,TGTGCCAGCAGTGGAAGCGCTGCTGCGGGGCTACTCAATCAGCCCCAGCATTTT
.,TRBJ1-2,.,TRBV18,CASSVKGAGHGYTF,TGTGCCAGCTCAGTCAAGGGAGCTGGTCATGGCTACACCTTC
.,TRBJ1-5,TRBD1,TRBV28,CASSLGTGDSNQPQHF,TGTGCCAGCAGTCTCGGGACAGGTGATAGCAATCAGCCCCAGCATTTT
.,TRBJ2-7,.,TRBV19,CASSRSEGSYEQYF,TGTGCCAGTAGTAGGTCAGAGGGATCCTACGAGCAGTACTTC
.,TRBJ1-2,.,TRBV14,CASSQDGPYGYTF,TGTGCCAGCAGCCAAGATGGGCCATATGGCTACACCTTC
.,TRBJ1-5,.,TRBV2,CASSESGGAANQPQHF,TGTGCCAGCAGTGAAAGCGGAGGAGCGGCTAATCAGCCCCAGCATTTT
.,TRBJ2-1,TRBD2,TRBV5-4,CASSLTSGRGSYNEQFF,TGTGCCAGCAGCCTGACTAGCGGGAGAGGCTCCTACAATGAGCAGTTCTTC
.,TRBJ1-1,.,TRBV18,CASSNPPYRVNTEAFF,TGTGCCAGCTCCAACCCGCCCTACAGGGTGAACACTGAAGCTTTCTTT
.,TRBJ2-1,.,TRBV19,CASSTRQEQFF,TGTGCCAGTAGTACCCGACAGGAGCAGTTCTTC
few,TRBJ1-1,.,TRBV25-1,CASSEALGGNTEAFF,TGTGCCAGCAGTGAAGCGTTAGGGGGAAACACTGAAGCTTTCTTT
.,TRBJ1-1,TRBD1,TRBV19,CASTRTGESEAFF,TGTGCCAGTACTCGGACAGGAGAGTCTGAAGCTTTCTTT
.,TRBJ2-7,TRBD2,TRBV10-2,CASSELLGLAGYEQYF,TGCGCCAGCAGTGAGCTGTTAGGGCTAGCGGGGTACGAGCAGTACTTC
.,TRBJ1-3,.,TRBV4-1,CASSQDEDSGNTIYF,TGCGCCAGCAGCCAAGATGAGGACTCTGGAAACACCATATATTTT
once,TRBJ2-7,TRBD1,TRBV5-1,CASSLATGETYEQYF,TGCGCCAGCAGCTTGGCGACAGGGGAGACCTACGAGCAGTACTTC
.,TRBJ1-2,.,TRBV5-5,CASSLALRDSNYGYTF,TGTGCCAGCAGCTTGGCCCTTAGAGACAGTAACTATGGCTACACCTTC
.,TRBJ2-5,TRBD1,TRBV7-7,CASSGQGNQETQYF,TGTGCCAGCAGCGGACAGGGGAACCAAGAGACCCAGTACTTC
.,TRBJ2-1,TRBD2,TRBV6-5,CASSSLAGGKDNEQFF,TGTGCCAGCAGTTCCTTAGCGGGAGGGAAAGACAATGAGCAGTTCTTC
.,TRBJ2-5,TRBD2,TRBV9,CASSVTSGGAGETQYF,TGTGCCAGCAGCGTAACTAGCGGGGGGGCTGGGGAGACCCAGTACTTC
.,TRBJ2-1,.,TRBV7-3,CASSRGGYTNEQFF,TGTGCCAGCAGCCGGGGAGGATACACCAATGAGCAGTTCTTC
.,TRBJ2-7,TRBD2,TRBV4-1,CASSHSGSGYEQYF,TGCGCCAGCAGCCACAGCGGGAGCGGGTACGAGCAGTACTTC
.,TRBJ2-7,TRBD2,TRBV28,CASSPLAGGVRAEQYF,TGTGCCAGCAGTCCCCTAGCGGGAGGCGTTCGGGCCGAGCAGTACTTC
.,TRBJ1-2,.,TRBV2,CASSAEANYGYTF,TGTGCCAGCAGTGCCGAGGCGAACTATGGCTACACCTTC
.,TRBJ1-4,.,TRBV28,CATEGLLTPTVVGEKLFF,TGTGCCACAGAGGGCCTTTTGACCCCAACAGTAGTAGGGGAAAAACTGTTTTTT
.,TRBJ1-3,.,TRBV9,CASSTVSGNTIYF,TGTGCCAGCAGCACGGTCTCTGGAAACACCATATATTTT
.,TRBJ1-2,.,TRBV5-6,CASSLEGEGRRGYTF,TGTGCCAGCAGCTTGGAAGGGGAGGGGAGGAGAGGCTACACCTTC
.,TRBJ2-7,.,TRBV9,CASSVHWGPEYEQYF,TGTGCCAGCAGCGTACATTGGGGCCCGGAGTACGAGCAGTACTTC
.,TRBJ2-7,.,TRBV5-1,CASSLTGSDNSYEQYF,TGCGCCAGCAGCTTGACCGGGTCAGATAACTCCTACGAGCAGTACTTC